This T cell receptor (beta chain) was identified in a study of blood T cell repertoires in COVID-19. Sequenced by immunoSEQ multiplex PCR; TCRdb stores in-frame clones only, minus some. The repertoire consists of 200,000 to 250,000 clones, with approximately 84% occurring once and the leading ten covering 3.5% to 4.5%. V was pared by 0 bases and J by 0 bases, with 10 bases between. Looked up from germline, CDR1 is SGHDT and CDR2 is YYEEEE. This CDR3 contains 15 residues. The origin of this receptor is a man between 45 and 60 years old with acute or convalescent COVID-19. This chain uses TRBV5-6 with TRBJ2-7, with a tentative D call TRBD2 (6 bases). Material for sequencing was peripheral blood. The CDR3 reads CASSLGAGSSYEQYF. The CDR3 DNA follows: TGTGCCAGCAGCTTGGGTGCGGGATCCTCCTACGAGCAGTACTTC.